This entry lists 2 T cell receptor beta chains sequenced from one sample in a study of blood T cell repertoires in COVID-19. Sequencing used immunoSEQ multiplex PCR; TCRdb keeps in-frame clones, though not all of them. Of 250,000 to 350,000 clones detected, about 89% appear once; the ten largest clones hold 7.8%. Sequencing input: peripheral blood. Source of these receptors: a woman aged 45-65 years who had recovered from COVID-19.

The chain couples TRBV28 to TRBJ1-2, with D perhaps TRBD1 (6 bases). Looked up from germline, CDR1 is MDHEN and CDR2 is SYDVKM. CDR3 length: 11 amino acids. Trimming stripped 9 bases from V and 8 bases from J, with 13 bases between. The CDR3 protein is CASGWGQGYTF. Here the CDR3 DNA reads TGTGCCAGTGGTTGGGGGCAAGGCTACACCTTC.

This rearrangement joins TRBV2 to TRBJ1-6; 12 positions match TRBD1. Germline trimming cut 6 bases from V and 9 bases from J; bases unmatched to any gene: 9. The germline V gene encodes CDR1 SNHLY and CDR2 FYNNEI. The CDR3 covers 16 residues. CDR3 sequence: CASSRDRGQGGSPLHF. Here the CDR3 DNA reads TGTGCCAGCAGCAGGGACAGGGGGCAGGGAGGTTCACCCCTCCACTTT.